The 14 T cell receptor beta chains presented below share a single source sample, sequenced in a study of beta chain features in type 1 diabetes. Whole-study findings and limits: People with Type 1 diabetes carried modestly yet significantly shorter TCRB CDR3s in all four CD4+ subsets.

No antigen has been identified for these receptors. The entirety of the isolated RNA underwent reverse transcription, so expressed TCRB transcripts were sequenced. The table came from immunoSEQ multiplex PCR; TCRdb's copy has only in-frame clones and leaves some out. Altogether about 170,000 clones are present, about 8% being singletons, with the ten largest covering approximately 1%. Input material: central memory CD4+ T cells from blood. The source of these receptors is a woman aged 40-49 years with type 1 diabetes.

The chain employs TRBV6-1 and TRBJ1-1, with 7 bases lining up with TRBD1. The length of the CDR3 is 13 residues. Unmatched junction bases numbered 3, after V lost 4 bases and J lost 4 bases. Germline V gene lookup returns CDR1 MNHNS and CDR2 SASEGT. The chain's CDR3 is CASSGEGATEAFF. In DNA, the CDR3 is TGTGCCAGCAGTGGAGAGGGGGCCACTGAAGCTTTCTTT.

V and J are TRBV28 and TRBJ2-5; possible D gene TRBD1, 6 bases. The CDR3 covers 15 residues. The germline gives CDR1 MDHEN, CDR2 SYDVKM. The V gene lost 0 bases and the J gene lost 2 bases, with 10 bases spanning the gap. The CDR3 DNA reads TGTGCCAGCAGTTTATGGCAGGGGCCGCAAGAGACCCAGTACTTC. Translating it yields CASSLWQGPQETQYF. Complete variable domain (other parts from reference TRBV28 and TRBJ2-5): DVKVTQSSRYLVKRTGEKVFLECVQDMDHENMFWYRQDPGLGLRLIYFSYDVKMKEKGDIPEGYSVSREKKERFSLILESASTNQTSMYLCASSLWQGPQETQYFGPGTRLLVL.

The CDR3, as DNA: TGTGCCAGCTCTCCGGGACAGGGGGCTTGGGCCCAGCATTTT. This translates into CASSPGQGAWAQHF. This chain joins TRBV18 and TRBJ1-5, with TRBD1 matching 12 bases. The CDR3 runs to 14 residues. Germline V gives CDR1 KGHSH, CDR2 LQKENI. J was trimmed by 11 bases and V by 6 bases; bases with no gene match: 8.

This clone was seen many times. The V and J genes are TRBV7-2 and TRBJ1-2; 9 bases map to TRBD1. V dropped 5 bases and J dropped 4; count of bases not matched to a gene: 8. This CDR3 region has 15 residues. CDR1 and CDR2 from the germline V gene are SGHTA and FQGNSA. CDR3 in amino acids: CASSPWDRASYGYTF. The DNA for the CDR3 is TGTGCCAGCAGCCCCTGGGACAGGGCGAGCTATGGCTACACCTTC.

V usage is TRBV9 and J usage is TRBJ1-1; a weak D match, TRBD1 (5 bases). Germline CDR1 reads SGDLS; CDR2 reads YYNGEE. The CDR3 is 14 residues long. V gave up 2 bases and J gave up 7 bases, with 15 bases separating them. The CDR3 coding sequence is TGTGCCAGCAGCGTCGGTAGTAGGGGCGGTGAAGCTTTCTTT. It yields the protein CASSVGSRGGEAFF.

This rearrangement joins TRBV4-1 to TRBJ2-7; no clear D gene. Per germline, CDR1 MGHRA and CDR2 YSYEKL. Trimming left V 4 bases short and J 1 base short, with 11 bases between. This CDR3 region has 14 residues. CDR3 DNA: TGCGCCAGCAGCCCTACTAAGGATTCCTACGAGCAGTACTTC. Protein: CASSPTKDSYEQYF.

This sequence joins TRBV27 and TRBJ2-4; D is unresolved. CDR1 MNHEY and CDR2 SMNVEV come from the germline V gene (reference sequence). This CDR3 comprises 15 residues. Trimming shortened V by 4 bases and J by 0 bases, and 10 bases separated the two germline ends. In DNA, the CDR3 is TGTGCCAGCAGTTCGAGCATGCTAGCCAAAAACATTCAGTACTTC. Translated, it gives CASSSSMLAKNIQYF.

V gene TRBV28 combines with J gene TRBJ2-5, with 7 nucleotides matching TRBD2. This CDR3 comprises 14 residues. From germline, CDR1 is MDHEN and CDR2 SYDVKM. The J segment lost 5 bases and the V segment lost 5 bases, leaving 8 bases of the junction unmatched. Written as DNA, the CDR3 is TGTGCCAGCAGTGAAAACGGGGGGTGGGAGACCCAGTACTTC. It encodes CASSENGGWETQYF.

J is TRBJ2-1 and V is TRBV4-2; weak D call: TRBD2 (5 bases). This CDR3 contains 15 residues. Germline V lookup: CDR1 LGHNA, CDR2 YNFKEQ. Trimming pared 1 base from V and 2 bases from J, leaving 9 bases between. The CDR3 coding sequence is TGTGCCAGCAGCCAAGTTGGGAGTCCCTACAATGAGCAGTTCTTC. As protein: CASSQVGSPYNEQFF.

This clone has just a few counts. J is TRBJ1-1 and V is TRBV6-5; 7 bases are shared with TRBD1. Unmatched junction bases numbered 5, after V lost 6 bases and J lost 1 base. The CDR3 runs to 14 residues. CDR1 is MNHEY and CDR2 is SVGAGI in the germline V gene. The chain's CDR3 is CASSLRTGNTEAFF. The CDR3, as DNA: TGTGCCAGCAGCCTTCGGACAGGGAACACTGAAGCTTTCTTT.

This clone has at least ten counts. V gene TRBV7-3 combines with J gene TRBJ2-1; no clear D gene. V was trimmed by 1 base and J by 5 bases, leaving 6 bases between them. This CDR3 is built from 13 residues. CDR1 SGHTA and CDR2 FQGTGA come from the germline V gene. The CDR3: CASSLKADNEQFF. The CDR3 nucleotides read TGTGCCAGCAGCTTAAAAGCCGACAATGAGCAGTTCTTC.

V usage is TRBV10-3 and J usage is TRBJ1-1; no reliable D call. The V end lost 7 bases, the J end lost 6 bases, and 15 bases lay between the germline ends. Germline V gives CDR1 ENHRY, CDR2 SYGVKD. The CDR3 totals 13 residues. In DNA form, the CDR3 reads TGTGCCATCACTGGGAGGGCTGAAGCTGAAGCTTTCTTT. Translating gives CAITGRAEAEAFF.

The chain couples TRBV13 to TRBJ1-2; unclear D gene. Germline CDR1 PRHDT, CDR2 FYEKMQ (reference sequence). Between the trimmed V and J ends, which lost 0 bases and 8 bases, there was a span of 19 bases. The CDR3 length is 16 residues. DNA for the CDR3: TGTGCCAGCAGCTTAGGCCGACTGTCCCTCCGTGAGGGCTACACCTTC. Residues: CASSLGRLSLREGYTF.

Only one count was recorded for this clone. The chain uses TRBV5-4 and TRBJ2-5, with D possibly matching TRBD2 (5 bases). Germline CDR1 reads SGHNT; CDR2 reads YYREEE (reference sequence). V was pared by 3 bases and J by 5 bases, with 14 bases between. The CDR3 totals 14 residues. The CDR3 DNA reads TGTGCCAGCAGCTCGGATCGGGGTTGGGAGACCCAGTACTTC. It encodes CASSSDRGWETQYF.